This TCR beta chain was observed in a study of blood T cell repertoires in COVID-19. On the study more broadly: There were acute and convalescent COVID-19 samples, and they came from the United States, Italy and Spain. The analysed material was cDNA or gDNA that came from T cells, B-cell-depleted T cells, or PBMCs.

Trimming removed 4 bases from V and 7 bases from J, with 19 bases in between. The CDR3 has 16 residues. CDR1 is MNHEY and CDR2 is SVGEGT in the germline V gene. How the authors handled the data: Estimation of nucleated cell counts was performed using reference gene primer amplification. Profiled with immunoSEQ multiplex PCR; TCRdb holds only in-frame clones, not every one. V and J calls and clone size are those listed in that table; D and trimming were worked out from the DNA. Of some 670,000 clones listed, about nine tenths are singletons. The material sequenced was peripheral blood. The receptor comes from a woman under 30 with acute or convalescent COVID-19. V usage is TRBV6-2 or TRBV6-3 and J usage is TRBJ1-4; TRBD1 might be the D (5 bases). CDR3 coding DNA: TGTGCCAGCAGTTCCCGGCGGCGGGGACGAGGTGAAAAACTGTTTTTT. Its protein product is CASSSRRRGRGEKLFF.